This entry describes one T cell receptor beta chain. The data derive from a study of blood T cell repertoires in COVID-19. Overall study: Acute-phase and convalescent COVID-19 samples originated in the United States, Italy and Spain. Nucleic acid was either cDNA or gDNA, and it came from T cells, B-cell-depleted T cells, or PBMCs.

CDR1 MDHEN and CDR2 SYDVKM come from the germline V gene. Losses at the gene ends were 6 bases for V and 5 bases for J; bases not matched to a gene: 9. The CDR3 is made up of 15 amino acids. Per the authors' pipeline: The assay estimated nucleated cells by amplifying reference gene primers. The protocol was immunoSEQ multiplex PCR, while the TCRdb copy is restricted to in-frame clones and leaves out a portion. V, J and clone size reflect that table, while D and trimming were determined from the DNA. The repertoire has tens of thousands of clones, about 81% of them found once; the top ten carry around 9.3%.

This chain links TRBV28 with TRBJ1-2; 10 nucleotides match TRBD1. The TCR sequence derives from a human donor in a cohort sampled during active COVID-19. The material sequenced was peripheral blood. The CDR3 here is CASSPLGTGEYGYTF. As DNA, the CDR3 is TGTGCCAGCAGCCCGTTGGGGACAGGGGAGTATGGCTACACCTTC.